The 15 T cell receptor beta chains in this list originate from one sample, sequenced in a study of T cells after posttransplantation cyclophosphamide. Profiled with immunoSEQ multiplex PCR; TCRdb holds only in-frame clones, not every one. The table records 7,400 or so clones, 75% to 90% of them present only once. Treatment was busulfan-fludarabine conditioning, a marrow graft, and cyclophosphamide on days +3 and +4. Here the sequenced sample was CD4+ T cells sorted from blood, taken approximately 1,300 days after allogeneic stem cell transplant with posttransplant cyclophosphamide. All receptors come from a female patient aged 50 to 65 who received an allogeneic stem cell transplant from a related donor, was CMV-positive, and had no GVHD. The T cells may come from the graft donor.

V and J are TRBV9 and TRBJ2-1; 10 bases fit TRBD2. Trimming cost V 3 bases and J 2 bases; bases outside gene matches: 2. The CDR3 length is 15 residues. Looked up from germline, CDR1 is SGDLS and CDR2 is YYNGEE. The CDR3 DNA is TGTGCCAGCAGCGGAGCGGGAGGGACCTACAATGAGCAGTTCTTC. It yields the protein CASSGAGGTYNEQFF.

The chain uses TRBV2 and TRBJ2-7, with 12 bases that match TRBD1. Trimming took 8 bases from V and 10 from J; bases not matched to a gene: 6. The CDR3 has 12 residues. Germline loops: CDR1 SNHLY, CDR2 FYNNEI. The CDR3 loop is CASGQGQGAQYF. The CDR3 coding sequence is TGTGCCAGCGGCCAGGGACAGGGGGCCCAGTACTTC.

This chain links TRBV9 with TRBJ1-2; the match to TRBD1 covers 7 bases. With V trimmed by 3 bases and J by 4 bases, 6 bases remained unmatched. In germline, CDR1 is SGDLS, CDR2 YYNGEE. The CDR3 runs 14 residues. This CDR3 reads CASSGDRGGYGYTF. Here the CDR3 DNA reads TGTGCCAGCAGCGGGGACAGAGGCGGCTATGGCTACACCTTC.

This clone was recorded only once. The chain has TRBV7-2 and TRBJ2-3; 8 bases map to TRBD1. The germline V gene encodes CDR1 SGHTA and CDR2 FQGNSA. The CDR3 contains 17 residues. V trimming: 5 bases; J trimming: 0 bases; junction bases outside the gene matches: 10. CDR3 DNA: TGTGCCAGCAGCCCCGACAGGGGAGGTTGGAGCACAGATACGCAGTATTTT. Translating gives CASSPDRGGWSTDTQYF.

The chain links TRBV7-3 to TRBJ2-1; possible D gene TRBD1, 5 bases. CDR1 is SGHTA and CDR2 is FQGTGA in the germline V gene. Trimming left V 1 base short and J 9 bases short, with 10 bases between. The CDR3 totals 13 residues. The CDR3 nucleotides are TGTGCCAGCAGCTTAATTGGGGCAGGTGAGCAGTTCTTC. Its protein is CASSLIGAGEQFF.

In DNA, the CDR3 is TGTGCCAGCAGCTCCGGCGGAGGTGGCTACACCTTC. Its protein is CASSSGGGGYTF. V gene TRBV7-2 combines with J gene TRBJ1-2; the D is unclear. Germline V gene lookup returns CDR1 SGHTA and CDR2 FQGNSA. The CDR3 sequence is 12 residues long. Deletions cut 4 bases from V and 7 bases from J, with 10 bases between.

The chain links TRBV6-5 to TRBJ2-7; D is perhaps TRBD2 (6 bases). The CDR3 covers 13 residues. Trimming stripped 4 bases from V and 6 bases from J, with 13 bases between. Per germline, CDR1 MNHEY and CDR2 SVGAGI. CDR3 amino acids: CASSWTGEGEQYF. In nucleotides, the CDR3 is TGTGCCAGCAGTTGGACGGGAGAGGGCGAGCAGTACTTC.

This sequence joins TRBV21-1 and TRBJ1-2; whether TRBD1, the table's D call, matches the DNA was not checked. TRBV21-1 constitutes a pseudogene. The CDR3 contains 14 residues. CDR3 residues: CASSMQGARYGYTF. The CDR3 DNA reads as TGTGCCAGCAGCATGCAGGGGGCGCGCTATGGCTACACCTTC.

The rearrangement links TRBV4-2 to TRBJ2-7; 7 nucleotides match TRBD1. Germline V gene sequence: CDR1 LGHNA, CDR2 YNFKEQ. CDR3 size: 15 residues. Trimming cost V 3 bases and J 3 bases; bases outside gene matches: 8. This CDR3 reads CASSHTPGQSYEQYF. For the CDR3, the DNA is TGTGCCAGCAGCCATACTCCGGGACAGAGCTACGAGCAGTACTTC.

V usage is TRBV4-3 and J usage is TRBJ2-3; 8 nucleotides line up with TRBD2. The CDR3 contains 16 residues. V gave up 0 bases and J gave up 1 base; unmatched junction bases: 3. In germline, CDR1 is LGHNA, CDR2 YSLEER. CDR3 loop: CASSQEGREGTDTQYF. The CDR3 coding sequence is TGCGCCAGCAGCCAAGAGGGGCGGGAGGGCACAGATACGCAGTATTTT.

The gene calls are TRBV10-3 and TRBJ2-1; 9 bases agree with TRBD2. Trimming took 4 bases from V and 7 from J; bases not matched to a gene: 11. The CDR3 has 16 amino acids. From germline, CDR1 is ENHRY and CDR2 SYGVKD. The CDR3 region has the DNA TGTGCCATCAGTGGCAGTAGCGGGAGCACGGGTAATGAGCAGTTCTTC. It codes for CAISGSSGSTGNEQFF.

The V call is TRBV9, the J call TRBJ1-1, with 7 bases identical to TRBD1. V dropped 2 bases and J dropped 3; count of bases not matched to a gene: 4. Per germline, CDR1 SGDLS and CDR2 YYNGEE. CDR3 length equals 14 residues. The CDR3 sequence: CASSVGQVHTEAFF. The CDR3 DNA reads TGTGCCAGCAGCGTCGGACAGGTACACACTGAAGCTTTCTTT.

The CDR3 region has the DNA TGTGCCAGCAGCCCCCTTCCCTACGAGCAGTACTTC. Encoded protein: CASSPLPYEQYF. The rearrangement joins TRBV7-9 to TRBJ2-7, with unresolved D. CDR1 is SEHNR, CDR2 FQNEAQ, per germline (reference sequence). The CDR3 totals 12 residues. Trimming took 5 bases from V and 2 from J, leaving 7 bases between them.

The chain carries TRBV9 and TRBJ2-5, with D maybe TRBD2 (6 bases). V was trimmed by 7 bases and J by 5 bases, leaving 24 bases between them. Germline V lookup: CDR1 SGDLS, CDR2 YYNGEE. There are 16 residues in the CDR3. CDR3 in DNA: TGTGCCAGCTCCAACGGGGGAATAGACTTGGGGGAGACCCAGTACTTC. This translates into CASSNGGIDLGETQYF. Full variable domain (outside the CDR3, taken from reference TRBV9 and TRBJ2-5): DSGVTQTPKHLITATGQRVTLRCSPRSGDLSVYWYQQSLDQGLQFLIQYYNGEERAKGNILERFSAQQFPDLHSELNLSSLELGDSALYFCASSNGGIDLGETQYFGPGTRLLVL.

The V call is TRBV28, the J call TRBJ2-2; TRBD1 aligns across 8 bases. The V gene's germline CDR1 is MDHEN and CDR2 SYDVKM. The CDR3 consists of 15 residues. The trim removed 3 bases at V and 3 bases at J, leaving 3 bases unmatched. The CDR3 spells CASSFSDRDTGELFF. Written as DNA, the CDR3 is TGTGCCAGCAGTTTCTCGGACAGGGACACCGGGGAGCTGTTTTTT.